A selection of T cell receptor beta chains follows, all from one sample in a study of a mutant IDH1 vaccine in newly diagnosed glioma. Which antigens these TCRs recognize remains unknown. Sequencing used immunoSEQ multiplex PCR; TCRdb keeps in-frame clones, though not all of them. The sample includes tens of thousands of clones, around 87% seen only once; the top ten take approximately 1.5%. The sequencing here drew on PBMCs, taken from a glioma patient whose treatment included an IDH1 peptide vaccine. The source of these receptors is a middle-aged man with glioma. Each CDR3 is given with its conserved first and last residue. The D gene is left open where the match is weak.

cdr3_nt,cdr3_aa,v_call,d_call,j_call
TGTGCCAGCAGCTTATGGCGGGTACTAGCCAAAAACATTCAGTACTTC,CASSLWRVLAKNIQYF,TRBV7-2,NA,TRBJ2-4
TGTGCCAGCAGCCGGGATAGCATCTACGAGCAGTACTTC,CASSRDSIYEQYF,TRBV2,NA,TRBJ2-7
TGTGCCAGCAGCTTAAATCCCAGGGGGAAGAGAAATCAGCCCCAGCATTTT,CASSLNPRGKRNQPQHF,TRBV7-8,TRBD1,TRBJ1-5
TGTGCCAGCAGCTTCGTGGCCGGGGAGCTGTTTTTT,CASSFVAGELFF,TRBV7-2,NA,TRBJ2-2
TGTGCCAGCAGCTTAGTGGGGGACAGAAACACCGGGGAGCTGTTTTTT,CASSLVGDRNTGELFF,TRBV7-3,TRBD1,TRBJ2-2
TGTGCCAGCAGCGCCGACACATCTGGGGGAGGGTTTTTCTATGGCTACACCTTC,CASSADTSGGGFFYGYTF,TRBV9,NA,TRBJ1-2
TGTGCCAGCAGCTTAGCCCCGGACACCGGGGAGCTGTTTTTT,CASSLAPDTGELFF,TRBV7-9,NA,TRBJ2-2
TGTGCCAGTAGTACATTACAGGGTAGTGAAAAACTGTTTTTT,CASSTLQGSEKLFF,TRBV19,NA,TRBJ1-4
TGCGCCAGCAGCTCTCTGCGGCGGCGCGGCTCCTACAATGAGCAGTTCTTC,CASSSLRRRGSYNEQFF,TRBV4-1,NA,TRBJ2-1
TGTGCCATCAGTGAGTCGGAGTTATCTGAAGCTTTCTTT,CAISESELSEAFF,TRBV10-3,NA,TRBJ1-1
TGTGCCAGCAGTGATGGACTGGAGCTAGCCAAAAACATTCAGTACTTC,CASSDGLELAKNIQYF,TRBV2,NA,TRBJ2-4